This TCR beta chain is drawn from a study of blood T cell repertoires in COVID-19 (dated by TCRdb to about 2020). Looking at the study overall: Samples covering the acute and convalescent phases of COVID-19 were provided by collaborators in the United States, Italy and Spain. The prospective study material was composed of cDNA or gDNA derived from T cells, B-cell-depleted T cells, or PBMCs. Subjects who had been exposed to COVID-19, were actively infected with it, or had recovered from it provided the deeply sampled blood TCRbeta repertoires that made up the dataset. The repertoires were released in a freely available public database meant as a resource for research on the immune response to SARS-CoV-2. Samples were obtained from the ongoing ImmuneRACE study (first 160 participants) and from 1,254 subjects provided by 6 global collaborators. The sample metadata nearly always contained a de-identified subject ID, COVID-19 status, age in years and sex. Where available, HLA class I and class II types were obtained from metadata supplied by the sample provider rather than from assay-based typing. What the authors observed across the whole study: Clinical and demographic metadata were provided uncurated, with the amount varying by source and participant.

The CDR3, cysteine through phenylalanine, is 17 amino acids long. Kept here is only the CDR3 DNA, which spans 51 bases and is read in frame from base 1. CDR1 and CDR2 (MNHEY, SVGEGT) derive from the germline V gene. Unmatched junction bases come to 6, with V trimmed by 0 bases and J by 3 bases. There are a few counts of this clone. There is no known antigen for this receptor. No base qualities exist here, and no much larger clone lies one base off it. Whole blood was collected in K2EDTA tubes by collaborating institutions according to the institutions' own protocols. For TCRbeta analysis, collaborators shipped samples in one of three forms: frozen whole blood, isolated PBMCs, or DNA extracted from either of those sample types. The immunoSEQ Assay, a bias-controlled multiplex PCR, was used to amplify TCRbeta CDR3 regions from genomic DNA. The paper's processing steps were these. The number of nucleated cells in each sample was estimated from the amplification of reference gene primers within the assay. To quantify the absolute abundance of each unique TCRbeta CDR3 rearrangement, sequence reads were collapsed and filtered. For each sample, productive Simpson clonality was calculated by taking the square root of Simpson's diversity index across productive rearrangements. TCRdb's version of the immuneACCESS table is confined to in-frame rearrangements and falls short of the full clone set. An unresolved V gene accounts for under half of the shortfall where checked; the remainder is of unknown origin. That table supplies the V and J calls and clone size; D and trimming were determined from the DNA. Within this sample are 100,000 to 150,000 clones, with around 80% of them counted one time only. The ten largest make up 1.9% of the sample.

The sequence was obtained from a man in his 70s with acute or convalescent COVID-19. Sequenced material: peripheral blood. The chain was built from TRBV6-2 or TRBV6-3 and TRBJ2-2; 8 central nucleotides agree with TRBD1. In nucleotide form, the sequence is TGTGCCAGCAGTTACTCTATTGGACAGGGCGACACCGGGGAGCTGTTTTTT. Its translation reads: CASSYSIGQGDTGELFF.